Included here is one T cell receptor (beta chain) sequence, with context. Its antigen remains unidentified. Time point defined: recipient sample about 28 days before transplant, after cytoreduction. The data belong to a study of T cell clonotyping in hematopoietic cell transplantation. Background on the study: Recipients' pretransplant samples followed cytoreduction.

Findings and caveats of the study: Few recipient clonotypes overlapped donors; over 95% were de novo at given depth. Recipient TCR diversity dropped after transplant; expanded clonotypes rose from day 30 to 180. Without cell sorting, CD4 versus CD8 contributions remain unresolved.

Libraries were prepared by immunoSEQ multiplex PCR; TCRdb keeps only in-frame clonotypes and omits some of them. The data show some 50,000 clones, 80% to 85% seen once. The sample consisted of peripheral blood mononuclear cells, taken before stem cell transplant. The clonotype originates from a man in his sixties with myelodysplastic syndrome. Some clones in this sample may be carry-over from other donors' samples.

The CDR3 nucleotides read TGTGCCAGCAGTCTGGACAGAGGAAATCAGCCCCAGCATTTT. This codes for CASSLDRGNQPQHF. The rearrangement joins TRBV27 to TRBJ1-5; D might be TRBD1 (6 bases). Trimming removed 5 bases from V and 4 bases from J, with 12 bases in between. The CDR3 covers 14 residues. Germline CDR1 is MNHEY and CDR2 is SMNVEV (reference sequence).